One T cell receptor beta chain is described in this entry. This specimen includes other DNA sequences encoding the same CDR3. These data originate in a study of blood T cell repertoires in COVID-19. In the study overall: Samples taken during acute and convalescent COVID-19 were collected in the United States, Italy and Spain.

CDR3 length: 13 residues. From germline, CDR1 is LNHDA and CDR2 SQIVND (reference sequence). V lost 5 bases to trimming and J lost 3 bases; unmatched junction nucleotides: 2. Repertoires were generated with immunoSEQ multiplex PCR, while TCRdb's copy carries only in-frame clones and drops some. The repertoire holds 200,000 to 250,000 clones, with around 80% as singletons. The rearrangement links TRBV19 to TRBJ2-5; 8 positions match TRBD1. This sequence was found in a man aged 55 to 70 who had recovered from COVID-19. Sequenced material: PBMCs or T cells enriched from blood (not recorded which). For the CDR3, the DNA is TGTGCCAGTAGTGAGGACAGGGAAGAGACCCAGTACTTC. Translated: CASSEDREETQYF.